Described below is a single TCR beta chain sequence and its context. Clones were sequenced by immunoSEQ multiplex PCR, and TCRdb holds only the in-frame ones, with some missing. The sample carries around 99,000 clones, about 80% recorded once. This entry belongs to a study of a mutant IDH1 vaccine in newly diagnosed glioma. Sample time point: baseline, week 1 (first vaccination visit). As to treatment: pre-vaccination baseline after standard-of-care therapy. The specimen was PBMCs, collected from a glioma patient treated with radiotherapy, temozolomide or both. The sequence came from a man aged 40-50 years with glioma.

The CDR3 reads CARSLEWTEGSTTDTQYF. The CDR3, as DNA: TGTGCCAGAAGCCTTGAGTGGACAGAAGGAAGTACGACAGATACGCAGTATTTT. The chain recombines TRBV5-3 with TRBJ2-3, with TRBD1 as a possible D gene (6 bases). TRBV5-3 is an open reading frame, and its role is uncertain. Trimming cost V 4 bases and J 3 bases, with 24 bases left between them. The CDR3 has 18 residues.